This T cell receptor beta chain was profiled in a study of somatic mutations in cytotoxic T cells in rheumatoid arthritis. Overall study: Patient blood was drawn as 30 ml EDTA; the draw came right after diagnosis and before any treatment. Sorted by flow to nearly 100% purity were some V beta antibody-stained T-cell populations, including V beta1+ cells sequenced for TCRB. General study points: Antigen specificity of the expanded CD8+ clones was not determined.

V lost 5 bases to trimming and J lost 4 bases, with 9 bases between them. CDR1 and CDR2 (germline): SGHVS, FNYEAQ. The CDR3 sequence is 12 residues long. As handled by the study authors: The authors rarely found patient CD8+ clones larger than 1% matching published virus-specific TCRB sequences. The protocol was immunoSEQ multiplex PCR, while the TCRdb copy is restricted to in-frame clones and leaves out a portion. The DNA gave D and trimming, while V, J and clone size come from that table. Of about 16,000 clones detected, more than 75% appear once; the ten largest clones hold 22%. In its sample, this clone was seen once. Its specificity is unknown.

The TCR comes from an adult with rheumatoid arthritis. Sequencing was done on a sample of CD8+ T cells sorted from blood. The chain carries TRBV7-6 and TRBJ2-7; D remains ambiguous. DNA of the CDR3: TGTGCCAGCAGCCCCTCCGGTTACGAGCAGTACTTC. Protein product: CASSPSGYEQYF.